Following are 21 T cell receptor beta chains from one sample sequenced in a study of OX40 agonist ivuxolimab in advanced cancers. TCRdb's copy holds only in-frame clones and misses some; the assay was immunoSEQ multiplex PCR. This table holds around 72,000 clones, 80% to 90% found once. Sequencing was performed on CD4+ or CD8+ T cells sorted from blood, taken in a trial of the OX40 agonist ivuxolimab. These receptors came from an adult with an advanced solid tumor such as melanoma, head and neck, liver or kidney cancer.

V and J are TRBV23-1 and TRBJ2-2; 7 positions match TRBD1. TRBV23-1 is labeled an ORF, and its function is uncertain. The ends lost 4 bases at V and 0 bases at J; junction bases unmatched: 2. This CDR3 has 15 amino acids. The CDR3 loop reads CASSLQGANTGELFF. DNA of the CDR3: TGCGCCAGCAGTCTTCAGGGGGCGAACACCGGGGAGCTGTTTTTT.

This sequence joins TRBV28 and TRBJ2-1; 14 positions match TRBD2. With V trimmed by 3 bases and J by 7 bases, 2 bases remained unmatched. CDR1 is MDHEN, CDR2 SYDVKM, per germline. The CDR3 spans 15 residues. The chain's CDR3 is CASSFGTSGRNEQFF. In nucleotides, the CDR3 is TGTGCCAGCAGTTTTGGGACTAGCGGGAGAAATGAGCAGTTCTTC.

This clone was seen only a few times. The same CDR3 is also encoded by other DNA sequences in this sample. V is TRBV6-6 and J is TRBJ1-1; D gene unclear. CDR3 length equals 13 residues. Germline V CDR1 and CDR2: MNHNY, SVGAGI (reference sequence). Deletions cut 6 bases from V and 4 bases from J, with 12 bases between. The CDR3 loop reads CASSRPGGTEAFF. The CDR3 DNA reads as TGTGCCAGCAGCAGACCCGGAGGCACTGAAGCTTTCTTT.

The chain links TRBV9 to TRBJ2-3; D is undetermined. Between the trimmed V and J ends, which lost 0 bases and 6 bases, there was a span of 20 bases. From germline, CDR1 is SGDLS and CDR2 YYNGEE. The CDR3 has 17 amino acids. The CDR3 spells CASSVEPRRDFRDTQYF. In DNA, the CDR3 is TGTGCCAGCAGCGTAGAGCCCCGAAGGGATTTTAGGGATACGCAGTATTTT.

This sequence joins TRBV2 and TRBJ1-2; D remains ambiguous. Per germline, CDR1 SNHLY and CDR2 FYNNEI. The CDR3 totals 14 residues. V lost 4 bases and J 4 bases, leaving 13 bases between the germline ends. CDR3 region: CASSVLSGRYGYTF. The CDR3 DNA is TGTGCCAGCAGTGTTCTGAGCGGCCGCTATGGCTACACCTTC.

V is TRBV28 and J is TRBJ1-1; D is perhaps TRBD1 (5 bases). Germline V gene sequence: CDR1 MDHEN, CDR2 SYDVKM. The CDR3 loop spans 15 amino acids. V lost 2 bases, J lost 1 base, and 11 bases lay in between. DNA of the CDR3: TGTGCCAGCAGTTTAAGCAGGGTGGGGAACACTGAAGCTTTCTTT. Translation: CASSLSRVGNTEAFF.

V is TRBV4-1 and J is TRBJ2-1; a possible D gene is TRBD1 (6 bases). The CDR3 has 18 amino acids. Germline values: CDR1 MGHRA, CDR2 YSYEKL. The ends were cut back, 0 bases at V and 0 bases at J, with 15 bases in the middle. The CDR3 loop is CASSQDWGRASSYNEQFF. CDR3 coding DNA: TGCGCCAGCAGCCAAGATTGGGGGCGGGCTAGCTCCTACAATGAGCAGTTCTTC.

This chain uses TRBV7-9 with TRBJ2-1, with D maybe TRBD2 (6 bases). CDR1 SEHNR and CDR2 FQNEAQ come from the germline V gene (reference sequence). The V end lost 5 bases, the J end lost 6 bases, and 23 bases lay between the germline ends. CDR3 length equals 17 residues. CDR3: CASSPRGGLSPVNEQFF. CDR3 bases: TGTGCCAGCAGCCCCCGGGGCGGACTATCGCCAGTCAATGAGCAGTTCTTC.

This clone has a handful of counts. This chain uses TRBV4-2 with TRBJ1-1, with D possibly being TRBD1 (6 bases). CDR3 length: 15 residues. V was pared by 1 base and J by 3 bases, with 12 bases between. Germline-derived CDR1 and CDR2 are LGHNA and YNFKEQ. This CDR3 is CASSQGGGRDTEAFF. In nucleotides, the CDR3 is TGTGCCAGCAGCCAAGGAGGGGGGAGGGACACTGAAGCTTTCTTT.

This chain links TRBV5-6 with TRBJ1-1; D is uncertain. CDR3 length equals 14 residues. Trimming took 0 bases from V and 1 from J, leaving 7 bases between them. Germline lookup yields CDR1 SGHDT and CDR2 YYEEEE. The chain's CDR3 is CASSLDTANTEAFF. The DNA for the CDR3 is TGTGCCAGCAGCTTGGACACTGCGAACACTGAAGCTTTCTTT.

The chain uses TRBV6-5 and TRBJ2-1; D possibly corresponds to TRBD2 (5 bases). V gave up 7 bases and J gave up 3 bases, with 10 bases separating them. CDR3 size: 13 residues. The germline V gene encodes CDR1 MNHEY and CDR2 SVGAGI. Here the CDR3 DNA reads TGTGCCAGCAATAAGCGGAGCTACAATGAGCAGTTCTTC. It codes for CASNKRSYNEQFF.

V and J are TRBV7-9 and TRBJ2-3; 9 bases line up with TRBD2. V dropped 5 bases and J dropped 5; count of bases not matched to a gene: 11. This CDR3 is built from 16 residues. CDR1 is SEHNR and CDR2 is FQNEAQ in the germline V gene (reference sequence). CDR3 DNA sequence: TGTGCCAGCAGCCCGCATTCTAGCGGGAATAAAGATACGCAGTATTTT. Amino acid sequence: CASSPHSSGNKDTQYF.

The chain employs TRBV4-2 and TRBJ2-2, with D maybe TRBD2 (6 bases). CDR1 and CDR2 (germline): LGHNA, YNFKEQ. V dropped 1 base and J dropped 9 bases, with 12 bases sitting between them. The CDR3 spans 14 residues. For the CDR3, the DNA is TGTGCCAGCAGCCAAGCAACGGCGGGAAGGGAGCTGTTTTTT. Translated, it gives CASSQATAGRELFF.

DNA of the CDR3: TGTGCCAGCAGCTTGGGGGGGACTATCTCGCCGAATGAGCAGTTCTTC. This encodes CASSLGGTISPNEQFF. This chain connects TRBV5-4 to TRBJ2-1; 7 bases map to TRBD2. This CDR3 region has 16 residues. Losses at the gene ends were 0 bases for V and 7 bases for J; bases not matched to a gene: 10. The germline V gene has CDR1 SGHNT and CDR2 YYREEE (reference sequence). The full variable domain, completed using reference TRBV5-4 and TRBJ2-1, is ETGVTQSPTHLIKTRGQQVTLRCSSQSGHNTVSWYQQALGQGPQFIFQYYREEENGRGNFPPRFSGLQFPNYSSELNVNALELDDSALYLCASSLGGTISPNEQFFGPGTRLTVL.

The V call is TRBV19, the J call TRBJ1-2; D may be TRBD1 (5 bases). Germline CDR1 LNHDA, CDR2 SQIVND (reference sequence). Trimming took off 3 bases at V and 5 bases at J, with 13 bases between the two ends. The CDR3 length is 14 residues. DNA for the CDR3: TGTGCCAGTAGTATGGCTGGGGCGGTATATGGCTACACCTTC. As protein: CASSMAGAVYGYTF.

The rearrangement joins TRBV11-2 to TRBJ1-1; 8 bases line up with TRBD1. The CDR3 is 16 amino acids. Trimming removed 5 bases from V and 8 bases from J; junction bases left unmatched: 16. CDR1 and CDR2 (germline): SGHAT, FQNNGV. CDR3 sequence reads: CASSPAFEDRVGEAFF. In nucleotides, the CDR3 is TGTGCCAGCAGCCCCGCATTTGAGGACAGGGTTGGGGAAGCTTTCTTT. Full variable domain (outside the CDR3, taken from reference TRBV11-2 and TRBJ1-1): EAGVAQSPRYKIIEKRQSVAFWCNPISGHATLYWYQQILGQGPKLLIQFQNNGVVDDSQLPKDRFSAERLKGVDSTLKIQPAKLEDSAVYLCASSPAFEDRVGEAFFGQGTRLTVV.

In DNA form, the CDR3 reads TGCGCCAGCAGCAAGGACAGGGGAGTTATGAACACTGAAGCTTTCTTT. This encodes CASSKDRGVMNTEAFF. The genes are TRBV5-1 and TRBJ1-1; TRBD1 agrees at 9 bases. Germline lookup yields CDR1 SGHRS and CDR2 YFSETQ. J gave up 0 bases and V 4 bases, and 7 bases lay outside the gene matches. The CDR3 sequence is 16 residues long.

The chain combines TRBV15 with TRBJ2-1, with TRBD1 matching over 9 bases. There are 15 residues in the CDR3. The junction had 7 bases not matched to a gene; V was cut back by 1 base and J by 9 bases. The germline gives CDR1 LNHNV, CDR2 YYDKDF (reference sequence). The CDR3 DNA sequence: TGTGCCACCAGCAGAGCGGGACAGGGAAACAGTGAGCAGTTCTTC. This gives the protein CATSRAGQGNSEQFF. The variable domain in full, with the rest retrieved from reference TRBV15 and TRBJ2-1, is DAMVIQNPRYQVTQFGKPVTLSCSQTLNHNVMYWYQQKSSQAPKLLFHYYDKDFNNEADTPDNFQSRRPNTSFCFLDIRSPGLGDTAMYLCATSRAGQGNSEQFFGPGTRLTVL.

The chain couples TRBV19 to TRBJ2-7, with D possibly called TRBD1 or TRBD2 (5 bases each). Germline V gives CDR1 LNHDA, CDR2 SQIVND (reference sequence). V dropped 5 bases and J dropped 6 bases, with 8 bases sitting between them. CDR3 length: 11 residues. CDR3 residues: CASSSGREQYF. In nucleotides, the CDR3 is TGTGCCAGTAGTTCGGGGCGCGAGCAGTACTTC.

The V call is TRBV15, the J call TRBJ1-5; D unclear. Per the germline V gene, CDR1 is LNHNV and CDR2 is YYDKDF (reference sequence). This CDR3 contains 14 residues. The V gene lost 1 base and the J gene lost 7 bases, with 11 bases spanning the gap. CDR3 DNA: TGTGCCACCAGCAGAGGGGGATCGGTGCAGCCCCAGCATTTT. This translates into CATSRGGSVQPQHF.

This clone has a handful of counts. This chain joins TRBV7-9 and TRBJ1-1; D is possibly TRBD1 (5 bases). Trimming cost V 6 bases and J 1 base, with 12 bases left between them. Germline values: CDR1 SEHNR, CDR2 FQNEAQ (reference sequence). CDR3 length: 14 amino acids. The chain's CDR3 is CASRQTGTNTEAFF. In DNA form, the CDR3 reads TGTGCCAGCAGGCAAACAGGAACGAACACTGAAGCTTTCTTT.